This T cell receptor (beta chain) stems from a study of regulatory dendritic cells for organ transplantation. TCRdb's table, derived via immunoSEQ multiplex PCR, lists solely in-frame clones and lacks some. Of around 7,400 clones detected, about 70% appear once; the ten largest clones hold about 4%. With regard to this clone: The target antigen is unknown.

Sorted subsets were CFSE-labeled and cultured approximately 5 days with allogeneic dendritic cells. The sequencing sample was made of memory CD4+ T cells from blood cultured with dendritic cells. Subset in this sample: CD45RO+ memory T cells. The clonotype originates from a human donor in good health.

DNA of the CDR3: TGTGCCAGCAGTTCCCGGACCGGGACAGGGTTTGAAAAACTGTTTTTT. Translation gives CASSSRTGTGFEKLFF. V and J are TRBV27 and TRBJ1-4, with 9 bases identical to TRBD1. The CDR3 has 16 amino acids. V was clipped by 4 bases and J by 7 bases; unmatched bases: 10. Germline CDR1 and CDR2: MNHEY and SMNVEV (reference sequence).